These 32 T cell receptor beta chains came from one sample sequenced in a study of beta chain features in type 1 diabetes. cDNA synthesis used the whole RNA isolate, giving expressed TCRB sequences. Profiled with immunoSEQ multiplex PCR; TCRdb holds only in-frame clones, not every one. The table includes fewer than 900,000 clones, roughly 15% detected once. Sequenced material: naive CD4+ T cells from blood. These receptors all come from a woman under 30 in good health.

This clone was found a few times. The rearrangement uses TRBV7-2 and TRBJ2-2; 8 bases fit TRBD1. The CDR3 contains 17 residues. In germline, CDR1 is SGHTA, CDR2 FQGNSA. After removal of 2 bases from V and 5 bases from J, the junction contained 10 bases not matched to a gene. The DNA for the CDR3 is TGTGCCAGCAGCTTACACGCATTGAGGACAGGGACCGGGGAGCTGTTTTTT. The encoded protein is CASSLHALRTGTGELFF. The variable domain in full, completed from reference TRBV7-2 and TRBJ2-2, reads GAGVSQSPSNKVTEKGKDVELRCDPISGHTALYWYRQSLGQGLEFLIYFQGNSAPDKSGLPSDRFSAERTGGSVSTLTIQRTQQEDSAVYLCASSLHALRTGTGELFFGEGSRLTVL.

This clone was detected only a few times. The J gene is TRBJ1-2, the V gene TRBV6-1, with a possible D match to TRBD1 (6 bases). In germline, CDR1 is MNHNS, CDR2 SASEGT. CDR3 size: 13 residues. Deletions cut 5 bases from V and 6 bases from J, with 13 bases between. The CDR3 nucleotides are TGTGCCAGCAGTCGCTCAACAGGGAATGGCTACACCTTC. Amino acids: CASSRSTGNGYTF.

This clone showed up just a few times. The chain is built from TRBV7-2 and TRBJ2-5; possible D gene TRBD1, 5 bases. V was trimmed by 8 bases and J by 1 base, leaving 17 bases between them. In germline, CDR1 is SGHTA, CDR2 FQGNSA. The CDR3 is made up of 15 amino acids. Written as DNA, the CDR3 is TGTGCCAGCTCCCCATCCCGACAGCTCCAAGAGACCCAGTACTTC. Its protein is CASSPSRQLQETQYF.

This clone occurred a few times. The chain has TRBV5-4 and TRBJ2-5; D gene ambiguous. V lost 0 bases to trimming and J lost 4 bases, with 4 bases between them. Germline-derived CDR1 and CDR2 are SGHNT and YYREEE (reference sequence). CDR3 size: 12 residues. This CDR3 is CASSLDGETQYF. Here the CDR3 DNA reads TGTGCCAGCAGCTTGGATGGAGAGACCCAGTACTTC.

This clone has more than one count but fewer than ten. V and J are TRBV5-4 and TRBJ2-5; no clear D gene. The germline V and J ends were trimmed by 2 bases and 3 bases, with 8 bases remaining between them. Per the germline V gene, CDR1 is SGHNT and CDR2 is YYREEE (reference sequence). The CDR3 is 13 amino acids. The DNA of the CDR3 is TGTGCCAGCAGCTTCTCGGGCGAAGAGACCCAGTACTTC. Translated, it gives CASSFSGEETQYF.

A few counts support this clone. Additional DNA sequences in this sample encode the identical CDR3. The V gene is TRBV4-3, the J gene TRBJ2-1; 11 bases align to TRBD2. The trim removed 4 bases at V and 4 bases at J, leaving 3 bases unmatched. CDR1 and CDR2 from the germline V gene are LGHNA and YSLEER. The length of the CDR3 is 15 residues. This CDR3 reads CASSPGLAVYNEQFF. DNA for the CDR3: TGCGCCAGCAGCCCGGGACTAGCGGTATACAATGAGCAGTTCTTC.

Only a few counts were recorded for this clone. The genes are TRBV5-5 and TRBJ2-1; D call uncertain. Germline assignment: CDR1 SGHKS and CDR2 YYEKEE (reference sequence). The V gene lost 2 bases and the J gene lost 4 bases, with 10 bases spanning the gap. The CDR3 contains 14 residues. The CDR3 loop reads CASSFSLGYNEQFF. The CDR3, as DNA: TGTGCCAGCAGCTTCAGTTTGGGGTACAATGAGCAGTTCTTC. The variable domain in full, with the rest retrieved from reference TRBV5-5 and TRBJ2-1, is DAGVTQSPTHLIKTRGQQVTLRCSPISGHKSVSWYQQVLGQGPQFIFQYYEKEERGRGNFPDRFSARQFPNYSSELNVNALLLGDSALYLCASSFSLGYNEQFFGPGTRLTVL.

This clone has more than one count but fewer than ten. Other DNA sequences within the sample encode an identical CDR3. The chain employs TRBV5-4 and TRBJ2-5; maybe TRBD2 (5 bases). There are 13 residues in the CDR3. Trimming shortened V by 0 bases and J by 3 bases, and 6 bases separated the two germline ends. Germline V gene sequence: CDR1 SGHNT, CDR2 YYREEE (reference sequence). This CDR3 reads CASSLGREETQYF. The CDR3 nucleotides are TGTGCCAGCAGCTTGGGGCGGGAAGAGACCCAGTACTTC.

This clone was detected a few times. The chain joins TRBV7-2 to TRBJ2-3, with 12 bases fitting TRBD2. V lost 4 bases, J lost 7 bases, and 6 bases stayed unmatched. The CDR3 runs to 15 residues. Germline loops: CDR1 SGHTA, CDR2 FQGNSA. This CDR3 reads CASSSQTSGSNTQYF. Here the CDR3 DNA reads TGTGCCAGCAGCTCACAGACTAGCGGGAGTAATACGCAGTATTTT.

This clone came up a few times. The chain combines TRBV7-9 with TRBJ1-2, with TRBD1 as a possible D gene (5 bases). This CDR3 region has 15 residues. Germline V CDR1 and CDR2: SEHNR, FQNEAQ (reference sequence). Trimming pared 0 bases from V and 5 bases from J, leaving 13 bases between. In DNA form, the CDR3 reads TGTGCCAGCAGCTTAGCTCAGGGTTTTGTGTATGGCTACACCTTC. Translated, it gives CASSLAQGFVYGYTF.

The J gene is TRBJ2-2, the V gene TRBV5-4; D uncertain. The V end lost 3 bases, the J end lost 7 bases, and 13 bases lay between the germline ends. Germline CDR1 SGHNT, CDR2 YYREEE (reference sequence). The CDR3 runs to 14 residues. CDR3 protein: CASSYIDRDGELFF. The CDR3 DNA reads TGTGCCAGCAGCTACATAGATAGAGACGGGGAGCTGTTTTTT.

V gene TRBV11-1 combines with J gene TRBJ2-7; 7 bases map to TRBD2. The germline gives CDR1 SGHAT, CDR2 FQDESV (reference sequence). With 5 bases clipped from V and 1 base from J, the junction kept 8 bases outside the gene matches. The CDR3 sequence is 15 residues long. The CDR3 region is CASSPHRGVSYEQYF. The CDR3, as DNA: TGTGCCAGCAGCCCCCATCGGGGGGTGTCCTACGAGCAGTACTTC.

The table lists this clone with a few counts. This chain connects TRBV7-2 to TRBJ2-2; 7 nucleotides agree with TRBD1. The CDR3 spans 14 residues. The junction had 3 bases not matched to a gene; V was cut back by 2 bases and J by 6 bases. Looked up from germline, CDR1 is SGHTA and CDR2 is FQGNSA. In DNA, the CDR3 is TGTGCCAGCAGCTTAAGACAGGGCGCCGGGGAGCTGTTTTTT. Its protein is CASSLRQGAGELFF.

As regards this clone: At the DNA level, this CDR3 is encoded by other sequences in the same sample as well. The V and J genes are TRBV28 and TRBJ2-2, with D tentatively TRBD1 (6 bases). The V end was cut by 4 bases, the J end by 1 base, with 10 bases between. CDR1 and CDR2 (germline): MDHEN, SYDVKM. The CDR3 runs to 15 residues. The CDR3 sequence is CASSSTGLNTGELFF. In DNA form, the CDR3 reads TGTGCCAGCAGTTCAACAGGGTTGAACACCGGGGAGCTGTTTTTT.

V gene TRBV6-5 combines with J gene TRBJ2-1, with D perhaps matching TRBD2 (5 bases). Between the trimmed V and J ends, which lost 6 bases and 7 bases, there was a span of 13 bases. The CDR3 has 13 amino acids. Germline CDR1 is MNHEY and CDR2 is SVGAGI. The CDR3 nucleotides are TGTGCCAGCAGGAGGTCAAGCGGTAATGAGCAGTTCTTC. It yields the protein CASRRSSGNEQFF.

This clone was detected a few times. CDR3 nucleotide sequence: TGTGCCAGCAGCCCCCGGACAGGGGCGGGGTACAATGAGCAGTTCTTC. Translating it yields CASSPRTGAGYNEQFF. The rearrangement uses TRBV7-6 and TRBJ2-1, with TRBD1 matching 9 bases. The germline CDR1 and CDR2 sequences are SGHVS and FNYEAQ. The J segment lost 4 bases and the V segment lost 5 bases, leaving 9 bases of the junction unmatched. The CDR3 totals 16 residues. The full variable domain, its missing parts supplied by reference TRBV7-6 and TRBJ2-1, is GAGVSQSPRYKVTKRGQDVALRCDPISGHVSLYWYRQALGQGPEFLTYFNYEAQQDKSGLPNDRFSAERPEGSISTLTIQRTEQRDSAMYRCASSPRTGAGYNEQFFGPGTRLTVL.

The CDR3 nucleotides read TGTGCCAGCAGCTTAGTTTTTCAGATCGAAGCTTTCTTT. It yields the protein CASSLVFQIEAFF. This chain connects TRBV7-8 to TRBJ1-1, with unresolved D. Per the germline V gene, CDR1 is SGHVS and CDR2 is FQNEAQ. V was shortened by 1 base and J by 8 bases, with 11 bases between the two germline ends. CDR3 length equals 13 residues.

CDR3 sequence reads: CASSLRSTQYF. CDR3 sequence (DNA): TGTGCCAGCAGCTTGAGAAGTACGCAGTATTTT. The rearrangement links TRBV7-9 to TRBJ2-3, with D unresolved. Trimming took 3 bases from V and 8 from J, leaving 6 bases between them. This CDR3 has 11 residues. Per germline, CDR1 SEHNR and CDR2 FQNEAQ (reference sequence).

The J gene is TRBJ1-5, the V gene TRBV27; no firm D call. Trimming took 4 bases from V and 7 from J, leaving 11 bases between them. The germline V gene encodes CDR1 MNHEY and CDR2 SMNVEV (reference sequence). CDR3 length: 13 residues. CDR3 region: CASSSSVGQPQHF. Here the CDR3 DNA reads TGTGCCAGCAGTTCGTCGGTAGGGCAGCCCCAGCATTTT.

A few counts support this clone. The CDR3 DNA is TGTGCCAGCAGTGGGGCCAACAGGGGCTACACCTTC. Protein: CASSGANRGYTF. V gene TRBV27 combines with J gene TRBJ1-2, with TRBD1 as a possible D gene (5 bases). Per the germline V gene, CDR1 is MNHEY and CDR2 is SMNVEV (reference sequence). This CDR3 has 12 amino acids. Trimming pared 5 bases from V and 8 bases from J, leaving 12 bases between.

J is TRBJ2-1 and V is TRBV7-8; D may be TRBD1 (5 bases). Trimming took off 1 base at V and 7 bases at J, with 8 bases between the two ends. Germline assignment: CDR1 SGHVS and CDR2 FQNEAQ. CDR3 size: 13 residues. CDR3 bases: TGTGCCAGCAGCTTAGGTCGACAGAATGAGCAGTTCTTC. Encoded protein: CASSLGRQNEQFF.

V gene TRBV7-2 combines with J gene TRBJ2-1; perhaps TRBD1 as D (6 bases). V was cut by 5 bases and J by 6 bases, with 20 bases left in between. The CDR3 spans 16 residues. From germline, CDR1 is SGHTA and CDR2 FQGNSA. In DNA form, the CDR3 reads TGTGCCAGCAGCCCTGTCAGTGGGACAAAACGCAATGAGCAGTTCTTC. It specifies CASSPVSGTKRNEQFF.

This clone was found a few times. The chain combines TRBV28 with TRBJ1-3, with unresolved D. V lost 2 bases to trimming and J lost 0 bases, with 5 bases between them. There are 14 residues in the CDR3. Germline V gene lookup returns CDR1 MDHEN and CDR2 SYDVKM. The CDR3, as DNA: TGTGCCAGCAGTTTAGATGACTCTGGAAACACCATATATTTT. Protein sequence: CASSLDDSGNTIYF.

This clone was observed a handful of times. The J gene is TRBJ2-7, the V gene TRBV7-9; D may be TRBD1 or TRBD2 (5 bases each). Germline V gene data show CDR1 as SEHNR and CDR2 as FQNEAQ (reference sequence). Trimming left V 7 bases short and J 11 bases short, with 21 bases between. The CDR3 contains 13 residues. CDR3 DNA sequence: TGTGCCAGCAACGTGGGGGATAGCCCCAAAGAGTACTTC. The encoded protein is CASNVGDSPKEYF.

As DNA, the CDR3 is TGTGCCAGCAGCGGGACTAGCGGGAGGCGCACAGATACGCAGTATTTT. This sequence encodes CASSGTSGRRTDTQYF. The chain is built from TRBV7-2 and TRBJ2-3; 15 bases match TRBD2. This CDR3 spans 16 amino acids. Germline-derived CDR1 and CDR2 are SGHTA and FQGNSA. After removal of 5 bases from V and 1 base from J, the junction contained 1 base not matched to a gene.

The V call is TRBV7-9, the J call TRBJ1-2; D is possibly TRBD1 (6 bases). V dropped 3 bases and J dropped 2 bases, with 7 bases sitting between them. The CDR3 sequence is 13 residues long. Germline V gene data show CDR1 as SEHNR and CDR2 as FQNEAQ (reference sequence). The CDR3 sequence: CASSFGTNYGYTF. The DNA for the CDR3 is TGTGCCAGCAGCTTCGGGACAAACTATGGCTACACCTTC.

This chain joins TRBV7-3 and TRBJ2-5; 9 nucleotides align to TRBD2. The CDR3 contains 14 residues. Germline values: CDR1 SGHTA, CDR2 FQGTGA. V gave up 1 base and J gave up 6 bases; unmatched junction bases: 3. The CDR3 nucleotides are TGTGCCAGCAGCTTAAATAGCGGGAGCCAGACCCAGTACTTC. It translates to CASSLNSGSQTQYF.

This clone was seen a few times. The same CDR3 can be traced to other DNA sequences in this sample. The J gene is TRBJ2-7, the V gene TRBV18; D unclear. V shed 0 bases and J shed 1 base, with 4 bases lying between them. Germline V gene lookup returns CDR1 KGHSH and CDR2 LQKENI. CDR3 length equals 13 residues. CDR3 sequence reads: CASSPPSSYEQYF. The DNA of the CDR3 is TGTGCCAGCTCACCACCATCTTCCTACGAGCAGTACTTC. Using reference TRBV18 and TRBJ2-7 for the parts outside the CDR3, the full variable domain is NAGVMQNPRHLVRRRGQEARLRCSPMKGHSHVYWYRQLPEEGLKFMVYLQKENIIDESGMPKERFSAEFPKEGPSILRIQQVVRGDSAAYFCASSPPSSYEQYFGPGTRLTVT.

This clone was seen a few times. This same CDR3 is encoded by further DNA sequences in the sample. The V and J genes are TRBV7-2 and TRBJ2-5; 7 positions match TRBD2. J gave up 5 bases and V 0 bases, and 0 bases lay outside the gene matches. The germline V gene has CDR1 SGHTA and CDR2 FQGNSA. The CDR3 extends over 13 amino acids. The CDR3 DNA is TGTGCCAGCAGCTTAGCGGGAGGGGAGACCCAGTACTTC. This sequence encodes CASSLAGGETQYF.

J is TRBJ2-7 and V is TRBV13, with 8 bases aligning to TRBD1. V lost 6 bases and J lost 3; bases outside the gene matches: 13. This CDR3 has 16 residues. In germline, CDR1 is PRHDT, CDR2 FYEKMQ (reference sequence). The CDR3 DNA sequence: TGTGCCAGCAGTCTGTACCCGGGACAGGAACGCTACGAGCAGTACTTC. This gives the protein CASSLYPGQERYEQYF.

The table lists this clone with a few counts. The V gene is TRBV7-9, the J gene TRBJ2-5; unclear D gene. Germline V gene lookup returns CDR1 SEHNR and CDR2 FQNEAQ (reference sequence). The CDR3 consists of 15 residues. Trimming removed 1 base from V and 2 bases from J, with 11 bases in between. In DNA, the CDR3 is TGTGCCAGCAGCTTAGGTCGGGCTACACAAGAGACCCAGTACTTC. Residues: CASSLGRATQETQYF.

The CDR3: CASSLSTGEETQYF. CDR3 DNA sequence: TGTGCCAGCAGTTTAAGCACAGGGGAAGAGACCCAGTACTTC. The chain is built from TRBV28 and TRBJ2-5, with 7 bases fitting TRBD1. V dropped 2 bases and J dropped 3; count of bases not matched to a gene: 3. The CDR3 is 14 residues long. CDR1 and CDR2 (germline): MDHEN, SYDVKM.